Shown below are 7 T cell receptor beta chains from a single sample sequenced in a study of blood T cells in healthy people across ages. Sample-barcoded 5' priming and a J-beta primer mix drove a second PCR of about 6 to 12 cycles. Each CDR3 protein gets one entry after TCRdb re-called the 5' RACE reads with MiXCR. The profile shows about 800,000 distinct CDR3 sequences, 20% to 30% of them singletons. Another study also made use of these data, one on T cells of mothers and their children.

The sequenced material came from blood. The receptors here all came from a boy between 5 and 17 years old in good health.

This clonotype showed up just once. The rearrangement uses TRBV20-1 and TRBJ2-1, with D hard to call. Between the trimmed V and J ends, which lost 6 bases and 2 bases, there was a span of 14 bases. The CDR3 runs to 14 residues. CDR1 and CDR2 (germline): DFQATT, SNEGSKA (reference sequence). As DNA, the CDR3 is TGCAGTGCGAGGACGATCCGGGCCTACAATGAGCAGTTCTTC. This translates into CSARTIRAYNEQFF.

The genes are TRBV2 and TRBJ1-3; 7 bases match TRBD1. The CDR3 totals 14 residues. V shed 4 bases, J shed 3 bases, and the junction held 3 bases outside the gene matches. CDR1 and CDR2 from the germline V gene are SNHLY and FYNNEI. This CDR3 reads CASSVGQSGNTIYF. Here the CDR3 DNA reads TGTGCCAGCAGTGTGGGACAGAGTGGAAACACCATATATTTT.

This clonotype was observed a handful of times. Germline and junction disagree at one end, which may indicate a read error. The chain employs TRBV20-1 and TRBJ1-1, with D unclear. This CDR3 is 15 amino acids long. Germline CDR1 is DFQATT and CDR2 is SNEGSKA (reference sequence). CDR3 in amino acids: CSTREPGPMNTEAFF. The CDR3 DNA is TGCAGTACTAGAGAGCCCGGTCCCATGAACACTGAAGCTTTCTTT.

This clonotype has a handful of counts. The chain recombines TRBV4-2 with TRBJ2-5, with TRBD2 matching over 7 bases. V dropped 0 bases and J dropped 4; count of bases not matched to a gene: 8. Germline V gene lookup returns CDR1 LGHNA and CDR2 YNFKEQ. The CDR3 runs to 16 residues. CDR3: CASSQDEGGPRETQYF. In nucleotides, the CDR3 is TGTGCCAGCAGCCAAGATGAGGGAGGGCCTAGAGAGACCCAGTACTTC.

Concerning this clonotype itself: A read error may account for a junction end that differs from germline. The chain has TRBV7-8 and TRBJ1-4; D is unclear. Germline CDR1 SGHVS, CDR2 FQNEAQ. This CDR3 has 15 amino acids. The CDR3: CASSSQMGSNEKVFF. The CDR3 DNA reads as TGTGCCAGCAGCTCTCAAATGGGCTCTAATGAAAAAGTGTTTTTT. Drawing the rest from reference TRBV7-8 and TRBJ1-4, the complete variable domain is GAGVSQSPRYKVAKRGQDVALRCDPISGHVSLFWYQQALGQGPEFLTYFQNEAQLDKSGLPSDRFFAERPEGSVSTLKIQRTQQEDSAVYLCASSSQMGSNEKVFFGSGTQLSVL.

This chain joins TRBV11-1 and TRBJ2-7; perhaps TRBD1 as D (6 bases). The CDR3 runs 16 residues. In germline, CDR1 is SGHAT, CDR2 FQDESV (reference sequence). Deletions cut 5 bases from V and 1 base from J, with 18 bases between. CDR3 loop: CASSPHRVNQSYEQYF. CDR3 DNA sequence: TGTGCCAGCAGCCCCCACAGGGTCAACCAGTCCTACGAGCAGTACTTC.

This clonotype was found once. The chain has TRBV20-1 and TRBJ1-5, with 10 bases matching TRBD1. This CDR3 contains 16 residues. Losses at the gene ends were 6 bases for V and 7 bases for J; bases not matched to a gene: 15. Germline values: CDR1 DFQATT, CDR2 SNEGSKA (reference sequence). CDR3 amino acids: CSAPLYGQGGKQPQHF. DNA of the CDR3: TGCAGTGCCCCCTTGTATGGACAGGGGGGGAAGCAGCCCCAGCATTTT.